The 21 T cell receptor beta chains presented below share a single source sample, sequenced in a study of T cell responses to AZD1222 COVID-19 vaccine. TCRdb's copy holds only in-frame clones and misses some; the assay was immunoSEQ multiplex PCR. The sample has some 150,000 clones, about 88% seen once. Source: peripheral blood, taken on day 0 of AZD1222 vaccination. These receptors were collected from an adult in good health.

The chain has TRBV5-4 and TRBJ2-3; D may be TRBD2 (6 bases). The CDR3 is 15 amino acids. The germline CDR1 and CDR2 sequences are SGHNT and YYREEE (reference sequence). V gave up 0 bases and J gave up 2 bases, with 10 bases separating them. CDR3: CASSLGRDFTDTQYF. For the CDR3, the DNA is TGTGCCAGCAGCTTGGGGAGGGACTTCACAGATACGCAGTATTTT.

The chain couples TRBV28 to TRBJ1-1; 9 bases agree with TRBD1. The CDR3 runs 14 residues. Germline V gene lookup returns CDR1 MDHEN and CDR2 SYDVKM. V lost 5 bases, J lost 7 bases, and 8 bases stayed unmatched. The CDR3 DNA sequence: TGTGCCAGCAGTCCCCCGACAGGGGGAAGTGAAGCTTTCTTT. Its translation is CASSPPTGGSEAFF. Together with reference TRBV28 and TRBJ1-1, the CDR3 gives the full variable domain: DVKVTQSSRYLVKRTGEKVFLECVQDMDHENMFWYRQDPGLGLRLIYFSYDVKMKEKGDIPEGYSVSREKKERFSLILESASTNQTSMYLCASSPPTGGSEAFFGQGTRLTVV.

This clone was recorded once. The CDR3 reads CASSQELAGRNEQFF. The CDR3, as DNA: TGTGCCAGCAGCCAAGAACTAGCGGGACGCAATGAGCAGTTCTTC. The chain employs TRBV3-1 (or the pseudogene TRBV3-2) and TRBJ2-1; TRBD2 agrees at 10 bases. Germline V lookup: CDR1 LGHDT, CDR2 YNNKEL (reference sequence). This CDR3 region has 15 residues. Germline trimming cut 0 bases from V and 6 bases from J; bases unmatched to any gene: 2.

J is TRBJ1-1 and V is TRBV9; unclear D gene. This CDR3 spans 14 amino acids. Trimming cost V 0 bases and J 2 bases, with 8 bases left between them. CDR1 is SGDLS, CDR2 YYNGEE, per germline. The DNA of the CDR3 is TGTGCCAGCAGCGTAGTACCGGCTAACACTGAAGCTTTCTTT. Translated, it gives CASSVVPANTEAFF.

The genes are TRBV28 and TRBJ1-4, with 7 bases aligning to TRBD1. The CDR3 sequence is 17 residues long. V lost 2 bases and J lost 8; bases outside the gene matches: 14. Germline loops: CDR1 MDHEN, CDR2 SYDVKM. DNA for the CDR3: TGTGCCAGCAGTTTAAGTGGGACCAAGGGGGCGAACGAAAAACTGTTTTTT. Translating it yields CASSLSGTKGANEKLFF.

The chain employs TRBV3-1 (or the pseudogene TRBV3-2) and TRBJ1-6, with 8 bases matching TRBD1. The ends lost 3 bases at V and 6 bases at J; junction bases unmatched: 4. The germline V gene encodes CDR1 LGHDT and CDR2 YNNKEL (reference sequence). The CDR3 consists of 15 residues. CDR3 sequence: CASSQPQGGNSPLHF. The CDR3 DNA reads TGTGCCAGCAGCCAGCCACAGGGGGGTAATTCACCCCTCCACTTT.

V usage is TRBV12-3 or TRBV12-4 and J usage is TRBJ1-1; 11 positions agree with TRBD1. The ends lost 3 bases at V and 9 bases at J; junction bases unmatched: 3. The CDR3 consists of 13 residues. The CDR3 sequence is CASSLGQGGKAFF. In nucleotides, the CDR3 is TGTGCCAGCAGTTTGGGACAGGGGGGAAAAGCTTTCTTT.

J is TRBJ1-4 and V is TRBV28, with D unresolved. CDR3 size: 14 residues. Germline CDR1 is MDHEN and CDR2 is SYDVKM. V lost 3 bases and J 5 bases, leaving 10 bases between the germline ends. The CDR3 here is CASSLAGVNEKLFF. CDR3 in DNA: TGTGCCAGCAGTTTGGCAGGAGTCAATGAAAAACTGTTTTTT. Complete variable domain (other parts from reference TRBV28 and TRBJ1-4): DVKVTQSSRYLVKRTGEKVFLECVQDMDHENMFWYRQDPGLGLRLIYFSYDVKMKEKGDIPEGYSVSREKKERFSLILESASTNQTSMYLCASSLAGVNEKLFFGSGTQLSVL.

The rearrangement links TRBV5-1 to TRBJ2-6; D not resolved. The CDR3 runs 16 residues. The germline V and J ends were trimmed by 2 bases and 0 bases, with 9 bases remaining between them. Germline V gene lookup returns CDR1 SGHRS and CDR2 YFSETQ. CDR3 sequence reads: CASSLGSGSGANVLTF. For the CDR3, the DNA is TGCGCCAGCAGCTTAGGATCGGGCTCTGGGGCCAACGTCCTGACTTTC.

This sequence joins TRBV19 and TRBJ2-5; D may be TRBD1 or TRBD2 (5 bases each). The CDR3 extends over 11 amino acids. The germline V and J ends were trimmed by 6 bases and 5 bases, with 7 bases remaining between them. Germline loops: CDR1 LNHDA, CDR2 SQIVND (reference sequence). The CDR3 here is CASRWGETQYF. Here the CDR3 DNA reads TGTGCCAGTAGATGGGGGGAGACCCAGTACTTC.

The J gene is TRBJ2-2, the V gene TRBV9; D remains ambiguous. Per germline, CDR1 SGDLS and CDR2 YYNGEE. The CDR3 consists of 15 residues. The ends were cut back, 0 bases at V and 0 bases at J, with 6 bases in the middle. Here the CDR3 DNA reads TGTGCCAGCAGCGTAGGCCAGCCGAACACCGGGGAGCTGTTTTTT. Amino acid sequence: CASSVGQPNTGELFF.

The chain employs TRBV4-3 and TRBJ2-2; 11 bases are shared with TRBD1. The V gene's germline CDR1 is LGHNA and CDR2 YSLEER. The CDR3 is made up of 18 amino acids. The trim removed 0 bases at V and 1 base at J, leaving 4 bases unmatched. DNA of the CDR3: TGCGCCAGCAGCCAAGATTGGACAGGGGGCAGGAACACCGGGGAGCTGTTTTTT. Encoded protein: CASSQDWTGGRNTGELFF.

This clone was observed once. This rearrangement joins TRBV25-1 to TRBJ1-1; D is unresolved. The V and J ends lost 1 base and 0 bases respectively, with 9 bases between them. CDR1 is MGHDK, CDR2 SYGVNS, per germline. This CDR3 has 15 residues. In DNA form, the CDR3 reads TGTGCCAGCAGTGAATTTGGTCAATTGAACACTGAAGCTTTCTTT. Translating gives CASSEFGQLNTEAFF.

V usage is TRBV28 and J usage is TRBJ1-4, with TRBD1 as a possible D gene (6 bases). Per germline, CDR1 MDHEN and CDR2 SYDVKM. The CDR3 contains 15 residues. The V gene lost 3 bases and the J gene lost 4 bases, with 12 bases spanning the gap. DNA of the CDR3: TGTGCCAGCAGTTTCGGTCAGGGGTTTAATGAAAAACTGTTTTTT. It yields the protein CASSFGQGFNEKLFF.

V usage is TRBV7-8 and J usage is TRBJ1-4; D unresolved. Trimming took 0 bases from V and 3 from J, leaving 2 bases between them. Germline loops: CDR1 SGHVS, CDR2 FQNEAQ. CDR3 length: 13 amino acids. CDR3 nucleotide sequence: TGTGCCAGCAGCTTAGCCCCTAATGAAAAACTGTTTTTT. It yields the protein CASSLAPNEKLFF.

The table lists this clone with a count of one. This chain connects TRBV30 to TRBJ2-5, with TRBD2 matching 10 bases. In germline, CDR1 is GTSNPN, CDR2 SVGIG (reference sequence). This CDR3 has 14 amino acids. Trimming removed 2 bases from V and 7 bases from J; junction bases left unmatched: 7. In DNA, the CDR3 is TGTGCCTGGAGTCTCCTAGCGGGAGCGGGGACCCAGTACTTC. Its protein product is CAWSLLAGAGTQYF.

The chain carries TRBV6-2 or TRBV6-3 and TRBJ2-4, with 11 bases matching TRBD2. Germline assignment: CDR1 MNHEY and CDR2 SVGEGT. V lost 0 bases, J lost 5 bases, and 3 bases stayed unmatched. The CDR3 has 16 residues. The CDR3 is CASSYSGTSGENIQYF. In DNA form, the CDR3 reads TGTGCCAGCAGTTACTCTGGGACTAGCGGTGAAAACATTCAGTACTTC.

The chain couples TRBV28 to TRBJ1-6; D remains ambiguous. The ends were cut back, 2 bases at V and 9 bases at J, with 11 bases in the middle. The CDR3 extends over 14 amino acids. Germline V CDR1 and CDR2: MDHEN, SYDVKM. The CDR3 bases are TGTGCCAGCAGTTTAAAAGGATTAGGTTCACCCCTCCACTTT. Its translation is CASSLKGLGSPLHF. The full variable domain, with the rest looked up from reference TRBV28 and TRBJ1-6, is DVKVTQSSRYLVKRTGEKVFLECVQDMDHENMFWYRQDPGLGLRLIYFSYDVKMKEKGDIPEGYSVSREKKERFSLILESASTNQTSMYLCASSLKGLGSPLHFGNGTRLTVT.

V is TRBV11-2 and J is TRBJ2-1; D unclear. CDR3 length: 14 residues. V lost 0 bases to trimming and J lost 12 bases, with 15 bases between them. Germline-derived CDR1 and CDR2 are SGHAT and FQNNGV. The CDR3 region has the DNA TGTGCCAGCAGCTTAGAGTCTTCTGGAAGACGGCAGTTCTTC. As protein: CASSLESSGRRQFF.

This chain uses TRBV29-1 with TRBJ2-7, with a weak D call TRBD2 (6 bases). This CDR3 is 12 amino acids long. Germline loops: CDR1 SQVTM, CDR2 ANQGSEA. Trimming left V 7 bases short and J 3 bases short, with 13 bases between. The CDR3 DNA reads as TGCAGCGGGGCGGGGCAAAACTACGAGCAGTACTTC. It is translated as CSGAGQNYEQYF.

This rearrangement joins TRBV5-1 to TRBJ1-2, with 7 bases that match TRBD1. In germline, CDR1 is SGHRS, CDR2 YFSETQ. The junction had 6 bases not matched to a gene; V was cut back by 5 bases and J by 5 bases. This CDR3 contains 13 residues. CDR3 sequence: CASSPDREYGYTF. DNA for the CDR3: TGCGCCAGCAGTCCCGACAGGGAATATGGCTACACCTTC. The whole variable domain, remainder taken from reference TRBV5-1 and TRBJ1-2, is KAGVTQTPRYLIKTRGQQVTLSCSPISGHRSVSWYQQTPGQGLQFLFEYFSETQRNKGNFPGRFSGRQFSNSRSEMNVSTLELGDSALYLCASSPDREYGYTFGSGTRLTVV.